This T cell receptor (beta chain) was observed in a study of response to subunit inactivated influenza vaccine. TCRdb re-called the RT-PCR reads with MiXCR, one entry per CDR3 protein. Of 450,000 to 600,000 distinct CDR3 sequences in the sample, approximately 7.2% are singletons; the top ten hold around 13%. Whole-study findings and limits: Authors suggested few new T cells are recruited by each seasonal influenza vaccination.

CDR1 is SGHNT, CDR2 YENEEA, per germline. CDR3 length: 22 amino acids. This clonotype was seen more than once but under ten times. As yet, its antigen is unknown. Germline is not matched at one junction end, which may reflect a read error. This sequence was found in a man aged 45 to 70 who received an inactivated influenza vaccine. The chain uses TRBV11-3 and TRBJ2-1; 9 nucleotides agree with TRBD1. Specimen: PBMCs from blood, collected around 25 months after vaccination. The CDR3 coding sequence is TGTGCCAGCAGCTTAGGGGTTACAGGGGGCGCGGCGGTAAGGAGCTCCTACAACGAGCAGTTCTTC. Translation: CASSLGVTGGAAVRSSYNEQFF.